The clone carrying this T cell receptor (beta chain) has ten or more counts. No antigen is known for it. Trimming removed 5 bases from V and 6 bases from J; junction bases left unmatched: 12. The germline V gene encodes CDR1 MNHEY and CDR2 SVGAGI. The CDR3 runs to 16 residues. This sample was included in a study of tumor and adjacent non-tumor tissue in lung cancer. Study summary: Samples averaged roughly 4.3 million productive TCRbeta reads each.

The template was RNA from unsorted bulk tissue. More than 3 cm separated this lung sample from the edge of the tumor. Between August and November 2014, newly diagnosed, chemotherapy-naive lung cancer patients underwent thoracic surgery in China. The study's findings and limits: In normal lung, the top 100 clones were significantly more dominant than in tumor. Significantly higher TCR diversity was found in tumor than normal lung.

The library came from three nested PCR rounds adapted from ARM-PCR protocols. One entry per CDR3 protein, called by TCRdb with MiXCR from the multiplex PCR reads. The sample has around 99,000 distinct CDR3 sequences, about 65% seen once. The sequenced sample consisted of distant non-tumor lung tissue. This receptor was identified in a man in his sixties with non-small cell lung cancer. The chain couples TRBV6-5 to TRBJ2-1, with 8 bases fitting TRBD2. The CDR3 coding sequence is TGTGCCAGCAGTAACCCCGGGACTAGTCGTTTCAATGAGCAGTTCTTC. It specifies CASSNPGTSRFNEQFF.